The rows below give T cell receptor beta chains drawn from one sample of a study of tumor-infiltrating lymphocytes in primary liver carcinoma. TCRdb re-analysed the multiplex PCR reads in MiXCR, keeping a single row per CDR3 protein. The sample has around 100,000 distinct CDR3 sequences; around two thirds are singletons. The sample was liver tumor tissue from sampling region 2. Receptor source: a woman in her fifties or sixties with primary liver carcinoma and hepatitis B virus infection. The CDR3 runs from the conserved cysteine through the conserved F or W. The D gene is left open where the match is weak. Not all rows give a size; the values are once, few, many and, for expanded clones, a class.

TRBV29-1	16	-	TRBJ2-6	TRBD1	CSAGTGGVTGTSVLTF	TGCAGCGCCGGGACAGGGGGTGTTACTGGGACCAGCGTCCTGACTTTC
TRBV28	17	-	TRBJ2-3	TRBD1	CASSLGLQGASTDTQFF	TGTGCCAGCAGTTTAGGCTTACAGGGGGCTAGCACTGATACGCAGTTTTTT
TRBV6-6	17	many	TRBJ2-3	TRBD1	CASSTWTGRSGTDTQYF	TGTGCCAGCAGTACTTGGACAGGGAGGAGTGGCACAGATACGCAGTATTTT
TRBV11-2	16	few	TRBJ2-5	TRBD2	CAGSPSSELAGETQYF	TGTGCCGGCAGCCCGTCATCCGAACTAGCGGGAGAGACCCAGTACTTC
TRBV29-1	12	many	TRBJ2-3	TRBD2	CSLTSAGDTQYF	TGCAGCCTGACTAGCGCCGGAGATACGCAGTATTTT
TRBV6-6	14	many	TRBJ1-1	TRBD1	CASARKGADTEAFF	TGTGCCAGCGCCCGCAAGGGGGCTGACACTGAAGCTTTCTTT
TRBV11-2	17	-	TRBJ2-1	TRBD1	CASSLTNGQGYRGKQFF	TGTGCCAGCAGCTTAACTAACGGACAGGGGTACAGGGGTAAGCAGTTCTTC
TRBV12-3/TRBV12-4	13	-	TRBJ2-5	-	CASSPILVGIQYF	TGTGCCAGTAGCCCCATTCTAGTAGGCATCCAGTACTTC
TRBV5-1	14	few	TRBJ1-3	TRBD1	CARGDRDLGNTIYF	TGCGCCAGAGGCGACAGGGACCTTGGAAACACCATATATTTT
TRBV7-9	16	-	TRBJ2-1	-	CASSLGQGLDHNEQFF	TGTGCCAGCAGCTTAGGCCAGGGGTTAGACCACAATGAGCAGTTCTTC
TRBV12-3/TRBV12-4	15	-	TRBJ2-2	TRBD1	CASSGTGTNTWELFF	TGTGCCAGCAGTGGGACAGGGACCAACACCTGGGAGCTGTTTTTT
TRBV29-1	17	-	TRBJ2-2	TRBD2	CSVGADGSGRDLGEPFF	TGCAGCGTTGGGGCAGATGGTAGCGGGAGGGATCTCGGGGAGCCGTTTTTT
TRBV29-1	13	-	TRBJ1-2	-	CSTPSATNYGYTF	TGCAGCACCCCGTCGGCCACTAACTATGGCTACACCTTC
TRBV5-1	16	once	TRBJ2-7	TRBD1	CTSSPMTGTGSYEQYF	TGCACCAGCAGCCCGATGACCGGGACAGGGTCCTACGAGCAGTACTTC
TRBV29-1	14	-	TRBJ2-7	-	CSVARTFSSYEQYF	TGCAGCGTTGCTAGGACATTCAGCTCCTACGAGCAGTACTTC
TRBV11-2	13	-	TRBJ2-7	TRBD2	CDSSLTSGSEQYF	TGTGATAGCAGCTTAACTAGCGGGAGCGAACAGTACTTC
TRBV29-1	11	-	TRBJ2-1	-	CSVALHVEQFF	TGCAGCGTTGCTCTACATGTTGAGCAATTCTTC
TRBV12-3/TRBV12-4	14	-	TRBJ1-5	-	CASRPERENQPQHF	TGTGCCAGTAGACCTGAAAGGGAAAATCAGCCCCAGCATTTT
TRBV5-1	16	-	TRBJ2-1	-	CASSLMSDSTYNAQFF	TGCGCCAGCAGCTTGATGTCGGACAGTACCTACAATGCACAGTTCTTC
TRBV5-1	16	-	TRBJ2-3	-	CASSLKSRGDGDTQYF	TGCGCCAGCAGCTTGAAATCGAGAGGAGATGGAGATACGCAGTATTTT
TRBV11-3	16	-	TRBJ2-1	-	CASRYGSASSYNEQFF	TGTGCCAGCAGATATGGTAGTGCGAGCTCCTACAATGAGCAGTTCTTC
TRBV11-2	15	-	TRBJ2-1	-	CASSFERGEYNEQFF	TGTGCCAGCAGCTTTGAGAGAGGAGAGTACAATGAGCAGTTCTTC
TRBV12-3/TRBV12-4	17	-	TRBJ1-1	-	CASHVSRSRARKAEAFF	TGTGCCAGCCATGTTAGTAGGAGCAGGGCGAGAAAGGCTGAAGCTTTCTTT
TRBV28	13	many	TRBJ2-3	-	CASSLQGPDTQYF	TGTGCCAGCAGTCTTCAGGGTCCAGATACGCAGTATTTT
TRBV11-2	13	-	TRBJ2-1	-	CANSLDHRDEQLF	TGTGCCAACAGCTTAGATCATAGAGATGAGCAGTTATTC
TRBV28	11	-	TRBJ1-1	-	CASCFRGEAFF	TGTGCCAGCTGTTTCCGTGGGGAAGCTTTCTTT
TRBV7-9	14	once	TRBJ1-4	TRBD1	CASSLRTGAEKLFF	TGTGCCAGCAGTTTGCGGACAGGGGCCGAAAAACTGTTTTTT
TRBV10-3	14	-	TRBJ2-7	TRBD2	CAISRAGEAYEQYF	TGTGCCATCAGCAGAGCGGGAGAGGCCTACGAGCAGTACTTC
TRBV18	14	-	TRBJ1-2	-	CASSPVGPNYGYTF	TGTGCCAGCTCACCAGTGGGACCTAACTATGGCTACACCTTC
TRBV6-2/TRBV6-3	10	-	TRBJ2-7	-	CASSSYGQYF	TGTGCCAGCAGCTCCTACGGCCAGTACTTC
TRBV12-3/TRBV12-4	11	many	TRBJ2-7	-	CASSLSHEQYF	TGTGCCAGCAGTTTATCCCACGAGCAGTACTTC
TRBV2	15	-	TRBJ1-1	-	CASSEYLSRATQAFF	TGTGCCAGCAGTGAATATTTGTCGAGGGCCACTCAAGCTTTCTTT
TRBV5-6	17	-	TRBJ2-6	-	CDSVLLGQISGAKVLTF	TGTGACAGCGTTCTTTTAGGACAGATCTCTGGGGCCAAGGTCCTGACTTTC
TRBV6-1	15	-	TRBJ2-6	TRBD2	CASCGTSGGANILTF	TGTGCCAGCTGTGGGACTAGCGGGGGGGCCAACATCCTGACTTTC
TRBV18	14	-	TRBJ2-5	TRBD1	CASSPRDRGETQYF	TGTGCCAGCTCACCGCGAGACAGGGGGGAGACCCAGTACTTC
TRBV11-2	13	-	TRBJ2-7	TRBD1	CASSSDREYKQYF	TGTGCCAGCAGCTCTGACAGGGAGTACAAGCAGTACTTC
TRBV29-1	14	many	TRBJ2-7	TRBD2	CSVVRTRDTYEQYF	TGCAGCGTTGTGAGGACTAGGGATACCTACGAGCAGTACTTC